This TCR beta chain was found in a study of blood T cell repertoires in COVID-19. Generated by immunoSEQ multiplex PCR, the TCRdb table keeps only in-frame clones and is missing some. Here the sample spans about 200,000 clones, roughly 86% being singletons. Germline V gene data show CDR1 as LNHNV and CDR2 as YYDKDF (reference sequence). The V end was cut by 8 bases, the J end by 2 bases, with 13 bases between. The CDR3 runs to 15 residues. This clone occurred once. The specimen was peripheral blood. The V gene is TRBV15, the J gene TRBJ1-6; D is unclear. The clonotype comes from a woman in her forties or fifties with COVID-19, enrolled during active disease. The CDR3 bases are TGTGCCACCCGGAAGGAGAAAGCCTATAATTCACCCCTCCACTTT. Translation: CATRKEKAYNSPLHF.